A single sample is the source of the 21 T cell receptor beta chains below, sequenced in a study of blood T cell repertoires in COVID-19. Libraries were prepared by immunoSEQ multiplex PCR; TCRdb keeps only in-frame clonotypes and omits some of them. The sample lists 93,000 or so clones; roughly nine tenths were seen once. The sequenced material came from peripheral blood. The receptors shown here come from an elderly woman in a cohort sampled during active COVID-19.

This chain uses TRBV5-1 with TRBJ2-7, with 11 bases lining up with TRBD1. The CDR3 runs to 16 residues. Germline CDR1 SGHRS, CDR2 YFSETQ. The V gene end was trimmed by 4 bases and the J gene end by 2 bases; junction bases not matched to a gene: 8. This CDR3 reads CASSVGGTGGTYEQYF. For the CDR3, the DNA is TGCGCCAGCAGCGTTGGGGGGACAGGGGGTACCTACGAGCAGTACTTC.

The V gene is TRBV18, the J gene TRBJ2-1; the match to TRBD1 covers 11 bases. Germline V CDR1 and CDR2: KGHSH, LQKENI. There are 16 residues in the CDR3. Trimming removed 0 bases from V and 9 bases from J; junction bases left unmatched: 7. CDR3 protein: CASSPPKDRGPGEQFF. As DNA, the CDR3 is TGTGCCAGCTCACCACCCAAGGACAGGGGGCCCGGTGAGCAGTTCTTC.

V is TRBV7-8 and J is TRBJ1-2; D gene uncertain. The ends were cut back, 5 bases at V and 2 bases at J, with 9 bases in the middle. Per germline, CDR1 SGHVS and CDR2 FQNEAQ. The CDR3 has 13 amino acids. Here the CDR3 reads CASSPDSNYGYTF. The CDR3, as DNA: TGTGCCAGCAGCCCAGATTCCAACTATGGCTACACCTTC.

DNA for the CDR3: TGTGCCAGCAGTGAGGACGGGGGAAGCAATCAGCCCCAGCATTTT. It translates to CASSEDGGSNQPQHF. The chain is built from TRBV2 and TRBJ1-5, with D possibly matching TRBD1 (5 bases). The length of the CDR3 is 15 residues. V was shortened by 3 bases and J by 1 base, with 10 bases between the two germline ends. CDR1 and CDR2 (germline): SNHLY, FYNNEI.

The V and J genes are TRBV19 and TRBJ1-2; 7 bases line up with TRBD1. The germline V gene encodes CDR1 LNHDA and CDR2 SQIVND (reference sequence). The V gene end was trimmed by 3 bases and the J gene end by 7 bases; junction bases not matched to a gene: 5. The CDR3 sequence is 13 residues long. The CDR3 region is CASSIDRVGGYTF. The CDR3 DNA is TGTGCCAGTAGTATCGACAGGGTTGGTGGCTACACCTTC.

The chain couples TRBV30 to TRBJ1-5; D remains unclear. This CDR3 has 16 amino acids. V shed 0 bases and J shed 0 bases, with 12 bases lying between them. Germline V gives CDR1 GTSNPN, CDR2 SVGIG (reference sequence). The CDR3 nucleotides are TGTGCCTGGAGTGTCCTCAACAGTCGTAGCAATCAGCCCCAGCATTTT. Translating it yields CAWSVLNSRSNQPQHF. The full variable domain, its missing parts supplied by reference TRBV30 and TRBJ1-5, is SQTIHQWPATLVQPVGSPLSLECTVEGTSNPNLYWYRQAAGRGLQLLFYSVGIGQISSEVPQNLSASRPQDRQFILSSKKLLLSDSGFYLCAWSVLNSRSNQPQHFGDGTRLSIL.

The CDR3 DNA reads TGCGCCAGCTCCCCCGGGGGTCCATCTGGGGCCAACGTCCTGACTTTC. It is translated as CASSPGGPSGANVLTF. The chain carries TRBV5-1 and TRBJ2-6, with D possibly TRBD2 on 6 matching bases. Germline loops: CDR1 SGHRS, CDR2 YFSETQ. Trimming left V 7 bases short and J 1 base short, with 15 bases between. The CDR3 extends over 16 amino acids.

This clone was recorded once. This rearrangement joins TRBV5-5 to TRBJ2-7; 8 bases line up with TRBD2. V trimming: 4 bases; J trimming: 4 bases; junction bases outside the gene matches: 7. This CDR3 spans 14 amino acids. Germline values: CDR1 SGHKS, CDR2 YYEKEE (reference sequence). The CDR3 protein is CASSGGRRLYEQYF. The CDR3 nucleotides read TGTGCCAGCAGCGGCGGGAGGAGGTTGTACGAGCAGTACTTC.

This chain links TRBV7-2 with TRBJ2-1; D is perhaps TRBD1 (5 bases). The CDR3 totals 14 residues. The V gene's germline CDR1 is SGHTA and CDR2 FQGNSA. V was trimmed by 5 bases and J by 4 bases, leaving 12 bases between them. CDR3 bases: TGTGCCAGCAGCAAAGGCAGGGATTACAATGAGCAGTTCTTC. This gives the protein CASSKGRDYNEQFF. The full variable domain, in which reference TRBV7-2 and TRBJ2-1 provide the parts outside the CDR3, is GAGVSQSPSNKVTEKGKDVELRCDPISGHTALYWYRQSLGQGLEFLIYFQGNSAPDKSGLPSDRFSAERTGGSVSTLTIQRTQQEDSAVYLCASSKGRDYNEQFFGPGTRLTVL.

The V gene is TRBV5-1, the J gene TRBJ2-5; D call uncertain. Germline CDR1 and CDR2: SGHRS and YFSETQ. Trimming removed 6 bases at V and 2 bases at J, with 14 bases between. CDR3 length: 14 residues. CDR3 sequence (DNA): TGCGCCAGCACCCAACAGCTTCCGCAAGAGACCCAGTACTTC. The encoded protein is CASTQQLPQETQYF.

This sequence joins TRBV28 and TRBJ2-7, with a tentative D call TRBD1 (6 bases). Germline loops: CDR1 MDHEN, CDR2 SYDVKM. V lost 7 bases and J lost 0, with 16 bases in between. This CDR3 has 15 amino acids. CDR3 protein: CASNSQRTASYEQYF. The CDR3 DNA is TGTGCCAGCAACTCCCAGCGGACAGCCTCCTACGAGCAGTACTTC.

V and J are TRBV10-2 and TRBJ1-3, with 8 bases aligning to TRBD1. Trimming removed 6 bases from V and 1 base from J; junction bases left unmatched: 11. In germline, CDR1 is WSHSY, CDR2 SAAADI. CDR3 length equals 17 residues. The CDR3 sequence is CASSPNAGGRSGNTIYF. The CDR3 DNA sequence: TGCGCCAGCAGCCCGAACGCAGGGGGCCGGTCTGGAAACACCATATATTTT.

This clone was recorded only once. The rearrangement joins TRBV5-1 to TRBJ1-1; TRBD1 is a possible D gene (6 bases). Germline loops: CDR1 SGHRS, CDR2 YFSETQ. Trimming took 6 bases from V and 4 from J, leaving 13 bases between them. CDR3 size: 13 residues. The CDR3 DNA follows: TGCGCCAGCACCCCAGAGGGGGTCACTGAAGCTTTCTTT. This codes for CASTPEGVTEAFF.

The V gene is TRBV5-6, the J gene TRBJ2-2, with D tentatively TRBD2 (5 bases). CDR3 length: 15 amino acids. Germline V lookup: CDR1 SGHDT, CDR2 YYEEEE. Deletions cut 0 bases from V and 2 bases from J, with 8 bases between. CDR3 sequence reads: CASSLAGINTGELFF. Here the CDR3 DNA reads TGTGCCAGCAGCTTGGCGGGGATCAACACCGGGGAGCTGTTTTTT.

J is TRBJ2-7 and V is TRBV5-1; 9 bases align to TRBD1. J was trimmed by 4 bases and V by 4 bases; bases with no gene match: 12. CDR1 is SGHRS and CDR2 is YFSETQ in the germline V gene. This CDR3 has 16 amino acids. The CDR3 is CASSRIGQGLEYEQYF. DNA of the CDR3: TGCGCCAGCAGCCGAATTGGACAGGGGCTGGAGTACGAGCAGTACTTC.

CDR3 sequence reads: CASAGDEQFF. CDR3 nucleotide sequence: TGTGCCAGCGCGGGGGATGAGCAGTTCTTC. The V and J genes are TRBV7-9 and TRBJ2-1, with 7 bases lining up with TRBD2. With V trimmed by 8 bases and J by 8 bases, 0 bases remained unmatched. Germline V lookup: CDR1 SEHNR, CDR2 FQNEAQ (reference sequence). The CDR3 covers 10 residues.

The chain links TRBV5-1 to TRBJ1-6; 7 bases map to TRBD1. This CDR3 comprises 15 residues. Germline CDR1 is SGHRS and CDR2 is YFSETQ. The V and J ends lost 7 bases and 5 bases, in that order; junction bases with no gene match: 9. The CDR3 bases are TGCGCCAGCGGTCGGGACAGTGAGCATAATTCACCCCTCCACTTT. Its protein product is CASGRDSEHNSPLHF.

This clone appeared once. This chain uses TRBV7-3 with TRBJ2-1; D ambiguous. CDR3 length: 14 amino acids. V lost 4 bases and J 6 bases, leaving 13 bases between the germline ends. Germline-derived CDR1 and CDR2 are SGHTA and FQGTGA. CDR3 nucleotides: TGTGCCAGCAGCTCCCGCTCGTTTAGCAATGAGCAGTTCTTC. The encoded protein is CASSSRSFSNEQFF.

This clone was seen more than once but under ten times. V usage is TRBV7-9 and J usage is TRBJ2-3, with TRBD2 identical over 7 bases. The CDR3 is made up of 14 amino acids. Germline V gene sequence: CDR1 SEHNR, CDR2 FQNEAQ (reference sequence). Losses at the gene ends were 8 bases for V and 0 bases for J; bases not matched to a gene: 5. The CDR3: CASLAGGSTDTQYF. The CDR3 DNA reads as TGTGCCAGCTTGGCCGGGGGGAGCACAGATACGCAGTATTTT.

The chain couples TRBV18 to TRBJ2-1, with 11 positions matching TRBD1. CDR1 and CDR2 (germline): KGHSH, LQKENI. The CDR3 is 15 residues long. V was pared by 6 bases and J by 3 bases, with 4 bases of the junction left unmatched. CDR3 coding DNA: TGTGCCAGCTCCCCGGGACAGGGGGGCTACAATGAGCAGTTCTTC. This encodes CASSPGQGGYNEQFF.

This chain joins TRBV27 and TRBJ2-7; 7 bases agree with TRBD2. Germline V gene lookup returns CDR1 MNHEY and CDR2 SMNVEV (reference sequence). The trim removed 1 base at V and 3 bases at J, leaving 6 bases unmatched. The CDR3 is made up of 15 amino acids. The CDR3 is CASSLYPGGNYEQYF. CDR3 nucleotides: TGTGCCAGCAGTTTATATCCGGGAGGCAACTACGAGCAGTACTTC.